Listed below are T cell receptor beta chains from one sample, sequenced in a study of blood T cells in healthy people across ages. TCRdb re-called the 5' RACE reads through MiXCR, storing one row per CDR3 protein. The sample lists hundreds of thousands of distinct CDR3 sequences; roughly 43% were seen once. Sequenced input: blood. These receptors originate from a man aged 25-40 years in good health. CDR3s include the opening cysteine and the closing phenylalanine or tryptophan. The D gene is left open where the match is weak. The size of a clone is reported for some rows only, either as once, few or many, or as a class for expanded clones.

clone_size	d_call	v_call	cdr3_length	j_call	cdr3_aa	cdr3_nt
few	-	TRBV9	12	TRBJ2-5	CASSAHQETQYF	TGTGCCAGCAGCGCCCACCAAGAGACCCAGTACTTC
many	TRBD1	TRBV10-3	16	TRBJ1-6	CAISDRSGTGGSPLHF	TGTGCCATCAGTGACCGTTCGGGGACAGGGGGTTCACCCCTCCACTTT
-	-	TRBV5-6	11	TRBJ1-2	CASSLGQLYTF	TGTGCCAGCAGCTTGGGACAGCTCTACACCTTC
-	-	TRBV14	15	TRBJ1-1	CASSPSIRGRTEAFF	TGTGCCAGCAGCCCGAGTATCCGGGGGCGGACTGAAGCTTTCTTT
few	-	TRBV7-9	14	TRBJ2-4	CASSSEGVEDIQYF	TGTGCCAGCAGTTCGGAGGGTGTGGAGGACATTCAGTACTTC
many	-	TRBV7-2	14	TRBJ2-1	CASSLAPGDWEQFF	TGTGCCAGCAGCTTAGCGCCGGGGGATTGGGAGCAGTTCTTC
few	-	TRBV7-9	14	TRBJ2-5	CASSLATAGETQYF	TGTGCCAGCAGCTTAGCCACAGCAGGAGAGACCCAGTACTTC
-	TRBD1	TRBV5-1	14	TRBJ2-7	CASSSTGTGSEQYF	TGCGCCAGCAGCTCCACCGGGACAGGGAGCGAGCAGTACTTC
-	TRBD1	TRBV11-2	13	TRBJ2-1	CASSSTGDGEQFF	TGTGCCAGCAGCTCGACAGGGGACGGTGAGCAGTTCTTC
-	TRBD2	TRBV6-1	13	TRBJ2-7	CASSARGGTEQYF	TGTGCCAGCAGTGCGCGGGGAGGGACCGAGCAGTACTTC
-	-	TRBV25-1	11	TRBJ2-6	CGDYGANVLTF	TGTGGGGATTATGGGGCCAACGTCCTGACTTTC
-	-	TRBV29-1	14	TRBJ2-1	CSVAQGSSYNEQFF	TGCAGCGTCGCCCAGGGGAGCTCCTACAATGAGCAGTTCTTC
-	TRBD2	TRBV4-1	19	TRBJ2-7	CASSQDRARLAGTSYEQYF	TGCGCCAGCAGCCAAGATCGAGCGAGACTAGCGGGGACCTCCTACGAGCAGTACTTC
-	-	TRBV12-3/TRBV12-4	14	TRBJ1-2	CASSLPDGYDGYTF	TGTGCCAGCAGCCTTCCGGACGGGTATGATGGCTACACCTTC
many	-	TRBV12-3/TRBV12-4	14	TRBJ2-1	CASREGGKGDEQFF	TGTGCCAGCAGGGAGGGGGGTAAGGGCGATGAGCAGTTCTTC
few	-	TRBV20-1	12	TRBJ2-7	CSASRGPHEQYF	TGCAGTGCCAGTCGGGGGCCCCACGAGCAGTACTTC
-	TRBD1	TRBV9	14	TRBJ2-7	CASSVGTAKTERYF	TGTGCCAGCAGCGTTGGGACAGCGAAGACCGAGCGGTACTTC
-	-	TRBV4-2	15	TRBJ2-3	CASSQELGRTDTQYF	TGTGCCAGCAGCCAAGAGCTAGGACGCACAGATACGCAGTATTTT
-	-	TRBV12-3/TRBV12-4	14	TRBJ2-5	CASSFRLASETQYF	TGTGCCAGCAGTTTTCGGCTAGCGTCAGAGACCCAGTACTTC
once	-	TRBV12-3/TRBV12-4	13	TRBJ2-5	CAGDVGQGTSQYF	TGTGCCGGTGACGTCGGACAAGGGACTTCCCAGTACTTC
few	TRBD2	TRBV7-9	16	TRBJ2-1	CASSEDSGGAYNEQFF	TGTGCCAGCAGCGAAGATAGCGGGGGGGCGTACAATGAGCAGTTCTTC
-	TRBD1	TRBV2	16	TRBJ2-2	CASSERRTGEGGELFF	TGTGCCAGCAGTGAAAGACGGACAGGGGAGGGCGGGGAGCTGTTTTTT
-	TRBD1	TRBV20-1	15	TRBJ2-7	CSAREVAGGFHEQYF	TGCAGTGCGAGAGAGGTCGCAGGGGGATTCCACGAGCAGTACTTC
-	TRBD2	TRBV11-3	19	TRBJ2-1	CASSLSGLAGGPSYNEQFF	TGTGCCAGCAGTTTATCGGGACTAGCGGGGGGGCCCTCTTACAATGAGCAGTTCTTC
once	-	TRBV9	14	TRBJ2-7	CASSVGEFSYEQYF	TGTGCCAGCAGCGTAGGGGAGTTCTCCTACGAGCAGTACTTC
-	-	TRBV5-1	16	TRBJ1-4	CASSLEVTALSEKLFF	TGCGCCAGCAGCTTGGAGGTCACAGCGTTAAGTGAAAAACTGTTTTTT
many	TRBD1	TRBV11-2	13	TRBJ2-1	CASRQTGVNEQFF	TGTGCCAGCAGACAGACAGGGGTGAATGAGCAGTTCTTC
few	-	TRBV20-1	15	TRBJ2-3	CSARSPQVGTDTQYF	TGCAGTGCTAGGTCCCCGCAGGTTGGCACAGATACGCAGTATTTT
-	TRBD1	TRBV5-1	15	TRBJ2-1	CASSLGDRAIHEQFF	TGCGCCAGCAGCTTGGGGGACAGGGCTATCCATGAGCAGTTCTTC
few	-	TRBV20-1	11	TRBJ2-3	CSARAGNTQYF	TGCAGTGCTAGGGCTGGGAATACGCAGTATTTT
many	-	TRBV7-2	15	TRBJ1-6	CASSPLGDTNSPLHF	TGTGCCAGCAGCCCTCTTGGGGATACGAATTCACCCCTCCACTTT
-	TRBD2	TRBV4-1	16	TRBJ2-5	CASSPLIGLAGNEQYF	TGCGCCAGCAGCCCACTAATAGGACTAGCCGGGAATGAGCAGTACTTC
-	TRBD2	TRBV11-2	21	TRBJ2-7	CASIQRDASGGDLLSSYEQYF	TGTGCCAGCATCCAGAGGGACGCTAGCGGGGGGGACCTCCTTAGCTCCTACGAGCAGTACTTC
-	-	TRBV12-3/TRBV12-4	13	TRBJ2-5	CASSYRGIETQYF	TGTGCCAGCAGTTATAGGGGGATAGAGACCCAGTACTTC
-	-	TRBV11-2	16	TRBJ1-4	CASSLFQPATNEKLFF	TGTGCCAGCAGCTTATTTCAGCCGGCAACTAATGAAAAACTGTTTTTT
-	-	TRBV28	16	TRBJ2-7	CASSPNTIGAAYEQYF	TGTGCCAGCAGTCCGAATACTATAGGGGCTGCCTACGAGCAGTACTTC
-	-	TRBV27	13	TRBJ2-7	CASSFGDTYEQYF	TGTGCCAGCAGTTTTGGGGATACCTACGAGCAGTACTTC
many	TRBD1	TRBV25-1	15	TRBJ1-4	CASSDPGQGIEKLFF	TGTGCCAGCAGTGATCCGGGACAGGGGATTGAAAAACTGTTTTTT
-	TRBD2	TRBV4-3	17	TRBJ2-1	CASSQGGLAGRSNEQFF	TGCGCCAGCAGCCAAGGGGGACTAGCGGGAAGGAGTAATGAGCAGTTCTTC
-	-	TRBV30	13	TRBJ2-7	CAWSVGTLYEQYF	TGTGCCTGGAGTGTAGGCACCCTGTACGAGCAGTACTTC
-	-	TRBV5-1	16	TRBJ2-7	CASSLSGRVSSYEQYF	TGCGCCAGCAGCTTGAGTGGCAGGGTGAGCTCCTACGAGCAGTACTTC
once	-	TRBV6-4	15	TRBJ2-3	CASSLDGAGPDTQYF	TGTGCCAGCAGTCTAGACGGGGCCGGTCCAGATACGCAGTATTTT
-	-	TRBV9	13	TRBJ1-1	CASSDPKESEAFF	TGTGCCAGCAGCGATCCCAAAGAATCAGAAGCTTTCTTT
-	TRBD1	TRBV27	14	TRBJ1-2	CASSDRADPYGYTF	TGTGCTAGCAGTGACAGGGCAGACCCCTATGGCTACACCTTC
-	TRBD2	TRBV20-1	16	TRBJ2-3	CSASILAGGAPGTQYF	TGCAGTGCTTCTATTCTAGCGGGGGGTGCCCCCGGTACGCAGTATTTT
few	-	TRBV3-1	15	TRBJ2-7	CASSQEIIRTNEQYF	TGTGCCAGCAGCCAAGAGATCATAAGAACGAACGAGCAGTACTTC
-	-	TRBV2	12	TRBJ2-1	CASSIRDSKQFF	TGTGCCAGCAGTATCCGGGACTCCAAGCAGTTCTTC
-	-	TRBV9	13	TRBJ1-2	CASSVGGADGYTF	TGTGCCAGCAGCGTAGGGGGGGCAGATGGCTACACCTTC
-	TRBD1	TRBV4-1	15	TRBJ2-3	CASSQGQGRIDTQYF	TGCGCCAGCAGCCAGGGACAGGGGAGGATCGATACGCAGTATTTT
once	-	TRBV20-1	14	TRBJ2-3	CSARETGSTDTQYF	TGCAGTGCTAGAGAAACAGGGAGCACAGATACGCAGTATTTT
few	-	TRBV2	15	TRBJ2-3	CASSPRKGGTDTQYF	TGTGCCAGCAGTCCCCGCAAGGGCGGCACAGATACGCAGTATTTT
-	-	TRBV2	14	TRBJ2-7	CASSGSLPGDEQYF	TGTGCCAGCAGTGGGTCCCTACCGGGGGACGAGCAGTACTTC
-	-	TRBV15	12	TRBJ2-3	CATSRVWKVQYF	TGTGCCACCAGCAGAGTATGGAAGGTCCAGTATTTT
-	-	TRBV6-6	14	TRBJ2-3	CASSYLLAGDTQYF	TGTGCCAGCAGTTACCTCTTGGCGGGAGATACGCAGTATTTT
-	-	TRBV6-5	13	TRBJ2-7	CASSGPGRDEQYF	TGTGCCAGCAGTGGACCGGGACGGGACGAGCAGTACTTC
-	-	TRBV3-1	21	TRBJ2-3	CASSQEEGTGAASGGTDTQYF	TGTGCCAGCAGCCAAGAAGAAGGGACAGGGGCGGCTAGCGGGGGGACAGATACGCAGTATTTT
few	TRBD2	TRBV20-1	15	TRBJ2-3	CSAPLAGSRTDTQYF	TGCAGTGCTCCGCTAGCGGGTTCGCGCACAGATACGCAGTATTTT
once	-	TRBV20-1	12	TRBJ1-5	CSARGTHQPQHF	TGCAGTGCTAGAGGGACGCATCAGCCCCAGCATTTT
-	-	TRBV30	13	TRBJ2-1	CAWKGDAYNEQFF	TGTGCCTGGAAGGGTGACGCCTACAATGAGCAGTTCTTC
-	-	TRBV29-1	13	TRBJ2-7	CSVVARGSYEQYF	TGCAGCGTTGTGGCCAGGGGATCCTACGAGCAGTACTTC